These 3 T cell receptor beta chains share one sample of origin, sequenced in a study of blood T cell repertoires in COVID-19. Clones were sequenced by immunoSEQ multiplex PCR, and TCRdb holds only the in-frame ones, with some missing. The table lists 170,000 or so clones, around nine tenths of them singletons, with around 0.53% in the top ten. Input material: peripheral blood. These receptors all come from a man in his fifties or sixties with acute or convalescent COVID-19.

The rearrangement uses TRBV24-1 and TRBJ2-1; the match to TRBD2 covers 8 bases. The CDR3 extends over 15 amino acids. With 5 bases clipped from V and 10 bases from J, the junction kept 12 bases outside the gene matches. Germline CDR1 and CDR2: KGHDR and SFDVKD. The CDR3 DNA reads as TGTGCCACCAGTGCTGAACTAGCGGCCCTCGGGGAGCAGTTCTTC. The encoded protein is CATSAELAALGEQFF.

This sequence joins TRBV10-1 and TRBJ2-7; D not certain. The CDR3 has 13 amino acids. V lost 2 bases, J lost 5 bases, and 10 bases lay in between. From germline, CDR1 is WNHNN and CDR2 SYGVQD (reference sequence). CDR3 sequence (DNA): TGCGCCAGCAGTGAGGGAATCCTAGACGAGCAGTACGTC. This gives the protein CASSEGILDEQYV.

There are a few counts of this clone. The V and J genes are TRBV28 and TRBJ1-6; the D is unclear. V was cut by 7 bases and J by 4 bases, with 14 bases left in between. The germline CDR1 and CDR2 sequences are MDHEN and SYDVKM. The CDR3 has 15 amino acids. CDR3 protein: CASTLDQAYNSPLHF. DNA for the CDR3: TGTGCCAGCACCTTGGATCAGGCGTATAATTCACCCCTCCACTTT.